A single sample gave rise to the 26 T cell receptor beta chains below, sequenced in a study of blood T cell repertoires in COVID-19. Method: immunoSEQ multiplex PCR; TCRdb's copy keeps in-frame clones and lacks some. This table holds over 30,000 clones, 80% to 90% found once. Sequences were obtained from peripheral blood. These receptors were obtained from a man aged 80 or over with active COVID-19.

This chain links TRBV7-2 with TRBJ2-2; 9 nucleotides align to TRBD2. The germline V gene has CDR1 SGHTA and CDR2 FQGNSA. The CDR3 runs to 17 residues. V lost 0 bases to trimming and J lost 1 base; unmatched junction nucleotides: 3. CDR3 DNA sequence: TGTGCCAGCAGCTTAGCTGGGACTAGCAGGAACACCGGGGAGCTGTTTTTT. Its translation is CASSLAGTSRNTGELFF. Filled out from reference TRBV7-2 and TRBJ2-2, the complete variable domain reads GAGVSQSPSNKVTEKGKDVELRCDPISGHTALYWYRQSLGQGLEFLIYFQGNSAPDKSGLPSDRFSAERTGGSVSTLTIQRTQQEDSAVYLCASSLAGTSRNTGELFFGEGSRLTVL.

The rearrangement links TRBV28 to TRBJ1-2, with D possibly matching TRBD1 (5 bases). The CDR3 totals 12 residues. Germline assignment: CDR1 MDHEN and CDR2 SYDVKM. V was clipped by 4 bases and J by 2 bases, with 5 bases between them. The CDR3 protein is CASSSGNYGYTF. The CDR3 DNA follows: TGTGCCAGCAGTTCAGGGAACTATGGCTACACCTTC.

This rearrangement joins TRBV28 to TRBJ1-5, with 8 positions matching TRBD1. Germline lookup yields CDR1 MDHEN and CDR2 SYDVKM. Trimming cost V 5 bases and J 4 bases; bases outside gene matches: 7. The CDR3 is 15 residues long. CDR3 sequence reads: CASSLGQGSNQPQHF. The CDR3 nucleotides are TGTGCCAGCAGTCTTGGACAGGGAAGTAATCAGCCCCAGCATTTT.

This sequence joins TRBV2 and TRBJ2-1; D is undetermined. Trimming took off 5 bases at V and 9 bases at J, with 5 bases between the two ends. In germline, CDR1 is SNHLY, CDR2 FYNNEI. This CDR3 comprises 10 residues. As DNA, the CDR3 is TGTGCCAGCAGTATGCGTGAGCAGTTCTTC. This sequence encodes CASSMREQFF.

The J gene is TRBJ2-7, the V gene TRBV9; TRBD2 aligns across 11 bases. J gave up 9 bases and V 0 bases, and 5 bases lay outside the gene matches. The CDR3 is 14 amino acids. Per the germline V gene, CDR1 is SGDLS and CDR2 is YYNGEE. The CDR3 nucleotides are TGTGCCAGCAGCGTAGATAGCGGGAGGGGGGGGCAGTACTTC. Its protein is CASSVDSGRGGQYF.

This clone was found a few times. The rearrangement joins TRBV10-3 to TRBJ2-7, with 9 bases that match TRBD1. The CDR3 covers 13 residues. The trim removed 10 bases at V and 5 bases at J, leaving 9 bases unmatched. The germline gives CDR1 ENHRY, CDR2 SYGVKD. CDR3 region: CASRGTGNDEQYF. The CDR3 DNA reads TGTGCCAGCAGGGGGACAGGGAACGACGAGCAGTACTTC.

The chain has TRBV5-6 and TRBJ1-5; 8 bases are a match to TRBD1. After removal of 3 bases from V and 4 bases from J, the junction contained 3 bases not matched to a gene. The length of the CDR3 is 14 residues. The V gene's germline CDR1 is SGHDT and CDR2 YYEEEE. Written as DNA, the CDR3 is TGTGCCAGCAGCTACAGACAGGGGAATCAGCCCCAGCATTTT. Its translation is CASSYRQGNQPQHF.

In DNA, the CDR3 is TGTGCCAGCAGCTTTGGGACATTGAACACTGAAGCTTTCTTT. Its translation: CASSFGTLNTEAFF. V gene TRBV5-6 combines with J gene TRBJ1-1, with a weak D call TRBD1 (6 bases). This CDR3 has 14 amino acids. CDR1 is SGHDT, CDR2 YYEEEE, per germline. V lost 2 bases, J lost 0 bases, and 8 bases lay in between.

V gene TRBV4-1 combines with J gene TRBJ2-1; 8 bases fit TRBD2. Germline lookup yields CDR1 MGHRA and CDR2 YSYEKL. Losses at the gene ends were 2 bases for V and 4 bases for J; bases not matched to a gene: 4. The CDR3 consists of 15 residues. CDR3 sequence: CASSQPLAEYNEQFF. The CDR3 coding sequence is TGCGCCAGCAGCCAACCACTAGCGGAATACAATGAGCAGTTCTTC.

The chain employs TRBV5-1 and TRBJ1-6; 7 nucleotides agree with TRBD1. V lost 2 bases to trimming and J lost 6 bases; unmatched junction nucleotides: 5. Germline lookup yields CDR1 SGHRS and CDR2 YFSETQ. The CDR3 spans 15 residues. The DNA of the CDR3 is TGCGCCAGCAGCTTAGGCGACAGGGCTAATTCACCCCTCCACTTT. This translates into CASSLGDRANSPLHF.

CDR3: CASSIGLANEQFF. Here the CDR3 DNA reads TGTGCCAGTAGTATAGGACTAGCCAATGAGCAGTTCTTC. The genes are TRBV19 and TRBJ2-1, with 7 bases matching TRBD2. Germline V gene data show CDR1 as LNHDA and CDR2 as SQIVND (reference sequence). V shed 1 base and J 6 bases; nucleotides not matched to a gene: 0. The CDR3 extends over 13 amino acids. Based on the CDR3 plus reference TRBV19 and TRBJ2-1, the full variable domain is DGGITQSPKYLFRKEGQNVTLSCEQNLNHDAMYWYRQDPGQGLRLIYYSQIVNDFQKGDIAEGYSVSREKKESFPLTVTSAQKNPTAFYLCASSIGLANEQFFGPGTRLTVL.

J is TRBJ2-4 and V is TRBV24-1, with D possibly matching TRBD1 (5 bases). Trimming took 6 bases from V and 5 from J, leaving 19 bases between them. CDR1 and CDR2 from the germline V gene are KGHDR and SFDVKD. The CDR3 extends over 16 amino acids. CDR3 sequence (DNA): TGTGCCACCAGTCGCCAGGGCGGAAATGAGCAAAACATTCAGTACTTC. Protein: CATSRQGGNEQNIQYF.

J is TRBJ2-3 and V is TRBV7-2; maybe TRBD1 (6 bases). The CDR3 runs to 15 residues. Germline V gene data show CDR1 as SGHTA and CDR2 as FQGNSA. Trimming took off 5 bases at V and 0 bases at J, with 12 bases between the two ends. The CDR3 DNA sequence: TGTGCCAGCAGCCACCCTACAGGGAGCACAGATACGCAGTATTTT. Protein sequence: CASSHPTGSTDTQYF.

The genes are TRBV6-4 and TRBJ2-1; 12 bases fit TRBD2. Germline assignment: CDR1 MRHNA and CDR2 SNTAGT. This CDR3 comprises 16 residues. Germline trimming cut 7 bases from V and 1 base from J; bases unmatched to any gene: 5. As DNA, the CDR3 is TGTGCCAGCACTCCGACTAGCGGGAGTTCCTACAATGAGCAGTTCTTC. This codes for CASTPTSGSSYNEQFF.

This chain uses TRBV19 with TRBJ2-1, with TRBD1 as a possible D gene (5 bases). The CDR3 extends over 14 amino acids. Germline V CDR1 and CDR2: LNHDA, SQIVND (reference sequence). V shed 6 bases and J shed 0 bases, with 9 bases lying between them. CDR3 in amino acids: CASSPGPSYNEQFF. Written as DNA, the CDR3 is TGTGCCAGTAGCCCAGGGCCCTCCTACAATGAGCAGTTCTTC.

This clone was counted between two and nine times. The chain employs TRBV3-1 (or the pseudogene TRBV3-2) and TRBJ2-1; D gene ambiguous. Germline V CDR1 and CDR2: LGHDT, YNNKEL (reference sequence). CDR3 length: 12 amino acids. V lost 2 bases to trimming and J lost 6 bases, with 5 bases between them. The CDR3 DNA sequence: TGTGCCAGCAGCCAAATATCCAATGAGCAGTTCTTC. This translates into CASSQISNEQFF.

This chain connects TRBV19 to TRBJ1-1, with 7 nucleotides matching TRBD1. The V gene end was trimmed by 6 bases and the J gene end by 10 bases; junction bases not matched to a gene: 8. Germline V gene sequence: CDR1 LNHDA, CDR2 SQIVND (reference sequence). The CDR3 covers 12 residues. The CDR3 loop reads CASSSRGQAAFF. CDR3 coding DNA: TGTGCCAGTAGCTCAAGAGGACAGGCAGCTTTCTTT.

This chain links TRBV5-6 with TRBJ1-5, with no clear D. Germline CDR1 is SGHDT and CDR2 is YYEEEE. V was pared by 4 bases and J by 2 bases, with 16 bases between. This CDR3 has 16 residues. As DNA, the CDR3 is TGTGCCAGCAGCAATGGCGGGATCTACGGCAATCAGCCCCAGCATTTT. Translated, it gives CASSNGGIYGNQPQHF.

This sequence joins TRBV14 and TRBJ1-2; D is unclear. The CDR3 contains 12 residues. V lost 4 bases, J lost 8 bases, and 11 bases lay in between. Germline V gives CDR1 SGHDN, CDR2 FVKESK. The CDR3: CASSPREWGYTF. CDR3 coding DNA: TGTGCCAGCAGCCCCCGTGAGTGGGGCTACACCTTC.

V usage is TRBV6-2 or TRBV6-3 and J usage is TRBJ2-1, with D perhaps TRBD1 (5 bases). Germline V lookup: CDR1 MNHEY, CDR2 SVGEGT. V dropped 0 bases and J dropped 3 bases, with 15 bases sitting between them. This CDR3 is 17 amino acids long. The CDR3 region has the DNA TGTGCCAGCAGTTACTCACTAACAGGAGCCCACTACAATGAGCAGTTCTTC. Translation: CASSYSLTGAHYNEQFF.

The V call is TRBV7-2, the J call TRBJ2-7; 7 bases fit TRBD2. CDR1 SGHTA and CDR2 FQGNSA come from the germline V gene. The V gene end was trimmed by 3 bases and the J gene end by 5 bases; junction bases not matched to a gene: 7. This CDR3 comprises 14 residues. Written as DNA, the CDR3 is TGTGCCAGCAGCTTGGTACGTGCGGGGGACGAGCAGTACTTC. This translates into CASSLVRAGDEQYF.

The rearrangement links TRBV9 to TRBJ2-1; tentative D call: TRBD2 (5 bases). The CDR3 is made up of 15 amino acids. V was pared by 2 bases and J by 0 bases, with 9 bases between. CDR1 is SGDLS, CDR2 YYNGEE, per germline. The chain's CDR3 is CASSVGVSSYNEQFF. The CDR3 nucleotides read TGTGCCAGCAGCGTCGGGGTTAGCTCCTACAATGAGCAGTTCTTC.

J is TRBJ1-5 and V is TRBV18; 7 nucleotides match TRBD1. This CDR3 contains 15 residues. CDR1 KGHSH and CDR2 LQKENI come from the germline V gene. V lost 6 bases and J lost 0; bases outside the gene matches: 5. CDR3 nucleotides: TGTGCCAGCTCCCGGGACAGAAATAGCAATCAGCCCCAGCATTTT. Translated: CASSRDRNSNQPQHF.

This clone was recorded only once. The chain is built from TRBV7-2 and TRBJ2-2; D possibly corresponds to TRBD1 (5 bases). Germline CDR1 reads SGHTA; CDR2 reads FQGNSA. V shed 6 bases and J shed 2 bases, with 10 bases lying between them. CDR3 length: 14 amino acids. The CDR3 sequence is CASRGALNTGELFF. CDR3 bases: TGTGCCAGCAGAGGGGCCTTAAACACCGGGGAGCTGTTTTTT.

The CDR3 DNA reads as TGTGCCAGCAGCCCGGGGAGTCGGCGGGCACATACGCAGTATTTT. It yields the protein CASSPGSRRAHTQYF. V gene TRBV5-4 combines with J gene TRBJ2-3; possibly TRBD2 for D (5 bases). The CDR3 is 15 residues long. Germline V CDR1 and CDR2: SGHNT, YYREEE (reference sequence). Trimming took 4 bases from V and 7 from J, leaving 19 bases between them.

This clone has only one observation. The V and J genes are TRBV10-2 and TRBJ2-1, with 12 bases identical to TRBD2. J lost 7 bases, V lost 9 bases, and 7 bases had no gene match. This CDR3 region has 14 residues. The germline CDR1 and CDR2 sequences are WSHSY and SAAADI. CDR3 region: CASTLAGGPNEQFF. DNA for the CDR3: TGCGCCAGTACCCTAGCGGGAGGGCCGAATGAGCAGTTCTTC.